This TCR beta chain emerged from a study of tumor-infiltrating lymphocytes in primary liver carcinoma. Study-wide results and limits: Overlap in tumor-adjacent and tumor-blood pairs fell below that of tumor region pairs.

Using a constant-region primer together with ProtoScript II reverse transcriptase, TCR beta cDNA was made from about 500 ng of total RNA. Researchers made the TCR beta libraries by running three nested multiplex PCR rounds with slightly modified ARM-PCR. Investigators reported that the first two PCR rounds, at around 11 cycles each, used TRBV1-TRBV30 forward primers with a C-beta reverse primer. TCRdb reanalysed the multiplex PCR reads using MiXCR and keeps one entry per CDR3 protein. The table shows some 38,000 distinct CDR3 sequences, with 70% to 85% occurring only once. The CDR3 contains 17 residues. Trimming removed 0 bases from V and 5 bases from J; junction bases left unmatched: 10. Germline CDR1 SGHTA, CDR2 FQGTGA. Extraction of RNA together with DNA used roughly 18-32 mg of unsorted bulk tissue. Patients underwent surgical resection for primary liver carcinoma. The patients lived with chronic HBV infection and had not yet received any treatment.

With respect to this clonotype: Antigen specificity is unknown.

What was sequenced was liver tumor tissue from sampling region 4. Noted subset: tumor region T4, right-lateral pole. The V and J genes are TRBV7-3 and TRBJ2-3, with TRBD2 matching over 8 bases. The sequence came from a middle-aged man with primary liver carcinoma and hepatitis B virus infection. DNA for the CDR3: TGTGCCAGCAGCTTAACTCGAACGGGAGGGCCGGGAGATACGCAGTATTTT. Amino acid sequence: CASSLTRTGGPGDTQYF.